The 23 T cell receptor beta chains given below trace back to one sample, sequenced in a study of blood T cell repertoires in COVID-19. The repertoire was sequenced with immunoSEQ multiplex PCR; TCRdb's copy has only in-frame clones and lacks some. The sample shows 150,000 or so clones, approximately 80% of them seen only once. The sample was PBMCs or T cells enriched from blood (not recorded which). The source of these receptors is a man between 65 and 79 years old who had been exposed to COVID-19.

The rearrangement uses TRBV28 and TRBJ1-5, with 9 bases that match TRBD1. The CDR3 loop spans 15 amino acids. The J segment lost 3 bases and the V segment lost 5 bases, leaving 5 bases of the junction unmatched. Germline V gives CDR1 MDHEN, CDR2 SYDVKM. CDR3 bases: TGTGCCAGCAGTCACGGGACAGGGATCAATCAGCCCCAGCATTTT. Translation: CASSHGTGINQPQHF.

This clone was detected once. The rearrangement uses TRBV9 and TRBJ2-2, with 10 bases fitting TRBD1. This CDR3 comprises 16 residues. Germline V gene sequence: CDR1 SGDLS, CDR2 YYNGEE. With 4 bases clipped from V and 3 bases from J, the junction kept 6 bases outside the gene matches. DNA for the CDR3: TGTGCCAGCAGCCCGACAGGGGGCTACGACACCGGGGAGCTGTTTTTT. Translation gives CASSPTGGYDTGELFF.

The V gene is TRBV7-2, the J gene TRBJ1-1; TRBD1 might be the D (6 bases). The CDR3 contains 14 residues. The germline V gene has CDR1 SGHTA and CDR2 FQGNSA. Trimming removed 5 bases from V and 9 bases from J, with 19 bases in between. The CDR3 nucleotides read TGTGCCAGCAGCCCCGGGCCAGGGGAAACAAAAGCTTTCTTT. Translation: CASSPGPGETKAFF.

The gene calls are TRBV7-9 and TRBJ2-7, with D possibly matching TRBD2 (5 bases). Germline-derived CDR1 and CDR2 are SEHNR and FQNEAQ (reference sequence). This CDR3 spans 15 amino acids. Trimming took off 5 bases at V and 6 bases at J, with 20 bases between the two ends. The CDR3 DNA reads TGTGCCAGCAGCGCAACCCGGACCGGCGGGTTCGAGCAGTACTTC. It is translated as CASSATRTGGFEQYF.

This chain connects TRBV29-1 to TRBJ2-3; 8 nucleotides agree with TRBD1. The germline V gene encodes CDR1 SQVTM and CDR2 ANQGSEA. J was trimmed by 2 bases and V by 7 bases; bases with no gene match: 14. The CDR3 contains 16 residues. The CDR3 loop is CSGGRGQDPSTDTQYF. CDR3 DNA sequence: TGCAGCGGGGGTCGGGGACAGGACCCATCCACAGATACGCAGTATTTT.

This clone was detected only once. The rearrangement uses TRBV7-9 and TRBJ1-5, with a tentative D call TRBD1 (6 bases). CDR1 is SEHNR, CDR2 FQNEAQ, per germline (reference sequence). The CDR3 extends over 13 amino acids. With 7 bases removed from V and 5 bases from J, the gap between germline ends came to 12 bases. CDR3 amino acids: CASTRDTYQPQHF. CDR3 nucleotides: TGTGCCAGCACCCGGGACACCTATCAGCCCCAGCATTTT.

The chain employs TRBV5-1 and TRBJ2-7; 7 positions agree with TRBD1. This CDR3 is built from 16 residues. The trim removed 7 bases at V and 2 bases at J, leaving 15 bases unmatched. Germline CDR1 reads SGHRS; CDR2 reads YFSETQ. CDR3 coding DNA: TGCGCCAGCTTTCCGGACCCGGGACAGAACGCCTACGAGCAGTACTTC. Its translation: CASFPDPGQNAYEQYF.

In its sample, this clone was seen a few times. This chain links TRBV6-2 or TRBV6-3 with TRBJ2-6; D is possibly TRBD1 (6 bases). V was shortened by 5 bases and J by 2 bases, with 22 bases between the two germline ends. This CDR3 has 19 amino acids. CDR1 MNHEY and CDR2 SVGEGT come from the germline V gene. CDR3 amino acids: CASSPLDWRTVTGANVLTF. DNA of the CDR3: TGTGCCAGCAGTCCCCTTGACTGGCGGACAGTTACTGGGGCCAACGTCCTGACTTTC.

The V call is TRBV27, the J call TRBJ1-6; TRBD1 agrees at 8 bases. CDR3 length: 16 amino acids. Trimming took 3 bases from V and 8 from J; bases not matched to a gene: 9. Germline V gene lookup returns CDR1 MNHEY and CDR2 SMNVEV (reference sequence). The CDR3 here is CASSFDRTGKYSPLHF. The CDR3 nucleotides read TGTGCCAGCAGTTTCGACCGGACAGGGAAATATTCACCCCTCCACTTT.

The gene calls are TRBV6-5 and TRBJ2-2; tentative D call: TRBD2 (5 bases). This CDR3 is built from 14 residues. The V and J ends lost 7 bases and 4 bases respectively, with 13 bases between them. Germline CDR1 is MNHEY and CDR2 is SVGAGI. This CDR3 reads CASKEGIPTGELFF. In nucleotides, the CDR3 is TGTGCCAGCAAAGAGGGAATCCCCACCGGGGAGCTGTTTTTT.

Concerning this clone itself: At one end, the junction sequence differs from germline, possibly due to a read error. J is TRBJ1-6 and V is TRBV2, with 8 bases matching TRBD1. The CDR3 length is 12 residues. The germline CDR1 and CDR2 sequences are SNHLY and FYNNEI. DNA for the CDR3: TGTGCCAGCAGTAGACAGGGGACCTCTCTCGACTTT. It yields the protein CASSRQGTSLDF.

This CDR3 reads CASQGVGTDTQYF. Written as DNA, the CDR3 is TGCGCCAGTCAGGGGGTAGGCACAGATACGCAGTATTTT. The chain employs TRBV5-1 and TRBJ2-3; 7 nucleotides align to TRBD1. The CDR3 totals 13 residues. The germline V gene encodes CDR1 SGHRS and CDR2 YFSETQ. J gave up 1 base and V 8 bases, and 4 bases lay outside the gene matches.

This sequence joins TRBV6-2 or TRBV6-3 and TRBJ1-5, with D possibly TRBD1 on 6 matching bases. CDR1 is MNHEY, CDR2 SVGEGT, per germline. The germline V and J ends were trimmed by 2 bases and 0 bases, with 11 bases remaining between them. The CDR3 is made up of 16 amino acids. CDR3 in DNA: TGTGCCAGCAGTTACGCGGGGGCCCTTAGCAATCAGCCCCAGCATTTT. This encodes CASSYAGALSNQPQHF.

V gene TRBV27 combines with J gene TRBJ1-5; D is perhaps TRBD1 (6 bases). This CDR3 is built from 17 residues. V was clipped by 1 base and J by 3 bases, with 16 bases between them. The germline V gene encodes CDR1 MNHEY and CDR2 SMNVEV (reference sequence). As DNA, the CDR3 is TGTGCCAGCAGTTTATATCCCCCCACAGGGTTCAATCAGCCCCAGCATTTT. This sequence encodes CASSLYPPTGFNQPQHF.

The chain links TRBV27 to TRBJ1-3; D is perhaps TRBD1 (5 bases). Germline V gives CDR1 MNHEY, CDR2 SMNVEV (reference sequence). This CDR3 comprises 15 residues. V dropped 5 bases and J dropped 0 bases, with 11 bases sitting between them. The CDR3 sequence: CASSRGNPSGNTIYF. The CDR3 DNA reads TGTGCCAGCAGTCGGGGGAATCCCTCTGGAAACACCATATATTTT.

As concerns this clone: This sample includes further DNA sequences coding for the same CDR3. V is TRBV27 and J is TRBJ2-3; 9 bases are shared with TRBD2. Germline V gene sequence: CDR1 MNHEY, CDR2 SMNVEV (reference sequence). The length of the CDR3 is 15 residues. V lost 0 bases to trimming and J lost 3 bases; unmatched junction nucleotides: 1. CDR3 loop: CASSLSSGGTDTQYF. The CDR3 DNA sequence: TGTGCCAGCAGTTTATCAAGCGGGGGGACAGATACGCAGTATTTT.

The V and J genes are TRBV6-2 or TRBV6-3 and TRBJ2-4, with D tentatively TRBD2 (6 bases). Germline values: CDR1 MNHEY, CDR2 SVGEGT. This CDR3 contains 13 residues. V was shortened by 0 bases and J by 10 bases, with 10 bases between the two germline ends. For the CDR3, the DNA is TGTGCCAGCAGTTACTCCGGGGGAAATATTCAGTACTTC. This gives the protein CASSYSGGNIQYF.

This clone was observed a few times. The CDR3 is CASSSGDRGGYGYTF. The CDR3 bases are TGTGCCAGCAGTTCCGGGGACAGGGGTGGGTATGGCTACACCTTC. The rearrangement uses TRBV28 and TRBJ1-2; 10 bases line up with TRBD1. V gave up 4 bases and J gave up 5 bases; unmatched junction bases: 7. The CDR3 runs 15 residues. Germline CDR1 MDHEN, CDR2 SYDVKM.

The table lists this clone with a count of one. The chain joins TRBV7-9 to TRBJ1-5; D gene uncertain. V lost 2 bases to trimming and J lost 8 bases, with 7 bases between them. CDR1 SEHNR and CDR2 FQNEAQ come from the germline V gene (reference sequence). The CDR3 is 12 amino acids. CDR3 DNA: TGTGCCAGCAGCTTACAGGTGGAGCCCCAGCATTTT. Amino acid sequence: CASSLQVEPQHF.

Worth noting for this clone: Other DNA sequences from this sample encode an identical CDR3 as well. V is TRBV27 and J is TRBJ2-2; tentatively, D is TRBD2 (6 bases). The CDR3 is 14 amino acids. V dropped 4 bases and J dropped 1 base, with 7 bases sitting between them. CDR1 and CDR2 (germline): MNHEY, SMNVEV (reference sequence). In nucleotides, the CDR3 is TGTGCCAGCAGTTCGGGACTGAACACCGGGGAGCTGTTTTTT. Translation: CASSSGLNTGELFF.

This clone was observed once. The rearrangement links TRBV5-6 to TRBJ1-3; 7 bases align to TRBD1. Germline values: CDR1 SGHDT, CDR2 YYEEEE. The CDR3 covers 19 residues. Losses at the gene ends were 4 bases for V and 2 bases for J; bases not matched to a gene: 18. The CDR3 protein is CASSLRGVRYFLPGNTIYF. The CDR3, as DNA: TGTGCCAGCAGCCTCAGGGGGGTGAGGTACTTTTTACCTGGAAACACCATATATTTT. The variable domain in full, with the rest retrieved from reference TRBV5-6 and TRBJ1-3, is DAGVTQSPTHLIKTRGQQVTLRCSPKSGHDTVSWYQQALGQGPQFIFQYYEEEERQRGNFPDRFSGHQFPNYSSELNVNALLLGDSALYLCASSLRGVRYFLPGNTIYFGEGSWLTVV.

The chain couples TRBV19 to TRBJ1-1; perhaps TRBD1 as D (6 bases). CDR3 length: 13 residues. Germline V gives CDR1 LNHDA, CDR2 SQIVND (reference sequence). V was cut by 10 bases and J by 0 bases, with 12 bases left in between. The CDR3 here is CATQDSLNTEAFF. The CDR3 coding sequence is TGTGCCACCCAGGACAGCTTGAACACTGAAGCTTTCTTT.

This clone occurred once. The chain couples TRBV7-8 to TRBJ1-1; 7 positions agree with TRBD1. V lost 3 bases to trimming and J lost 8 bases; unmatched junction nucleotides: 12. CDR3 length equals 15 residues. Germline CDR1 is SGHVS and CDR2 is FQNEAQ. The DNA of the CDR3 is TGTGCCAGCAGCTTGCTATCGCAGGGGGAAGGGGAAGCTTTCTTT. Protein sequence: CASSLLSQGEGEAFF.